This T cell receptor beta chain was sequenced for a study of CD8 T cells in ankylosing spondylitis. TCRdb re-derived calls from the 5' RACE reads in MiXCR, one entry per CDR3 protein. The sample has fewer than 350,000 distinct CDR3 sequences, under 14% seen once. This CDR3 comprises 15 residues. Germline CDR1 SGHDT, CDR2 YYEEEE. The germline V and J ends were trimmed by 0 bases and 5 bases, with 15 bases remaining between them. The TCR comes from a female donor with ankylosing spondylitis or in good health (not recorded which). The rearrangement links TRBV5-6 to TRBJ2-7, with a weak D call TRBD2 (5 bases). Sequenced sample: blood, either unsorted or a sorted T cell fraction (not recorded which). The CDR3 nucleotides are TGTGCCAGCAGCTTGGGGGCGACTAAACTCAACGAGCAGTACTTC. The encoded protein is CASSLGATKLNEQYF.